The entry that follows covers one TCR beta chain sequence. This sample was taken from a study of blood T cell repertoires in COVID-19. Study at large: Material from acute and convalescent COVID-19 was sourced from the United States, Italy and Spain.

The table came from immunoSEQ multiplex PCR; TCRdb's copy has only in-frame clones and leaves some out. Here the sample spans approximately 80,000 clones, about four fifths being singletons. Trimming removed 4 bases from V and 5 bases from J; junction bases left unmatched: 5. The length of the CDR3 is 15 residues. Per the germline V gene, CDR1 is KGHDR and CDR2 is SFDVKD. The chain carries TRBV24-1 and TRBJ2-3, with 10 bases that match TRBD1. The TCR sequence derives from an older man with acute or convalescent COVID-19. What was sequenced was peripheral blood. The CDR3 protein is CATSDGQGGIDTQYF. The CDR3 DNA follows: TGTGCCACCAGTGACGGACAGGGGGGGATAGATACGCAGTATTTT.